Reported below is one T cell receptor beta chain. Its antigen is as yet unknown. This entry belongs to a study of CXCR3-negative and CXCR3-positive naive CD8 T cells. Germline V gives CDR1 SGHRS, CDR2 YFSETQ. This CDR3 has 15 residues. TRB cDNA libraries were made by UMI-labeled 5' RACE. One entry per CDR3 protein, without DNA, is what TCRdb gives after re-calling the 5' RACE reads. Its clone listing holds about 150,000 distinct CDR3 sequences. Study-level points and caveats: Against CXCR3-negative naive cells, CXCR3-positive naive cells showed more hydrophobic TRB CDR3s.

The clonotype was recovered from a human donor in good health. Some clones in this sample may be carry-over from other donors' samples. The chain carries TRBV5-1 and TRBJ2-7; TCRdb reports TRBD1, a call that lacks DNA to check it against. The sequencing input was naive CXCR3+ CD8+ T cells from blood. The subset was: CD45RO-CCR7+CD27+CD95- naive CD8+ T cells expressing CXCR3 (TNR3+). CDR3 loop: CASSLAQGARYEQYF.